This TCR beta chain was recovered during a study of T cells in Graves' hyperthyroidism and ophthalmopathy. Amplified regions were TCR beta CDR3 sequences from RNA transcripts. The HTBI set primed first-round TCR CDR3 RT-PCR. TCRdb processed the multiplex PCR reads anew with MiXCR; each CDR3 protein has one entry. The sample lists approximately 510,000 distinct CDR3 sequences; under 25% were seen once. This clonotype came up many times. CDR1 and CDR2 from the germline V gene are SGHRS and YFSETQ. The CDR3 totals 14 residues. With 4 bases removed from V and 0 bases from J, the gap between germline ends came to 10 bases.

This clonotype was obtained from a young man with Graves' hyperthyroidism. The sequenced sample was blood. The J gene is TRBJ1-2, the V gene TRBV5-1, with D perhaps matching TRBD1 (5 bases). The CDR3 loop reads CASSRGPSNYGYTF. In DNA, the CDR3 is TGCGCCAGCAGCCGGGGACCTTCTAACTATGGCTACACCTTC.